These 28 T cell receptor beta chains originate from one sample sequenced in a study of T cell changes during pregnancy in multiple sclerosis. Sequencing was performed with immunoSEQ multiplex PCR; in TCRdb, only in-frame clones are kept and a portion is missing. The repertoire holds roughly 100,000 clones, with around 90% as singletons. This material consisted of peripheral blood, taken in the second trimester of pregnancy. These TCRs come from a female donor with multiple sclerosis, enrolled in a pregnancy study.

This chain uses TRBV21-1 with TRBJ1-2; the table's D call TRBD1 went unverified against the DNA. TRBV21-1 corresponds to a pseudogene. The CDR3 has 14 residues. This CDR3 reads CASSKRDRACGYTF. In nucleotides, the CDR3 is TGTGCCAGCAGCAAAAGGGACAGGGCCTGTGGCTACACCTTC.

The chain carries TRBV19 and TRBJ1-4, with D perhaps matching TRBD1 (6 bases). Germline lookup yields CDR1 LNHDA and CDR2 SQIVND (reference sequence). The CDR3 runs 14 residues. With 6 bases removed from V and 0 bases from J, the gap between germline ends came to 8 bases. CDR3: CASRDRPTNEKLFF. In DNA form, the CDR3 reads TGTGCCAGTAGGGACAGACCAACTAATGAAAAACTGTTTTTT.

This chain joins TRBV7-9 and TRBJ2-7, with 8 nucleotides matching TRBD1. CDR1 is SEHNR and CDR2 is FQNEAQ in the germline V gene (reference sequence). This CDR3 has 12 amino acids. V dropped 4 bases and J dropped 13; count of bases not matched to a gene: 9. The CDR3 is CASSSLWDRYYF. The CDR3 nucleotides read TGTGCCAGCAGCTCCCTTTGGGACAGGTACTACTTC.

The rearrangement joins TRBV5-1 to TRBJ2-2; unclear D gene. Looked up from germline, CDR1 is SGHRS and CDR2 is YFSETQ. Trimming left V 4 bases short and J 8 bases short, with 15 bases between. The CDR3 runs 14 residues. This chain's CDR3 is CASSPKGAAGELFF. The CDR3 nucleotides read TGCGCCAGCAGCCCCAAAGGTGCGGCTGGGGAGCTGTTTTTT.

The chain has TRBV30 and TRBJ2-1; 10 bases fit TRBD1. CDR1 is GTSNPN, CDR2 SVGIG, per germline (reference sequence). V lost 0 bases, J lost 6 bases, and 11 bases stayed unmatched. The CDR3 runs to 17 residues. The CDR3: CAWSVRFRDRGSNEQFF. CDR3 DNA: TGTGCCTGGAGTGTACGCTTCCGGGACAGGGGATCCAATGAGCAGTTCTTC.

The chain recombines TRBV6-5 with TRBJ2-7; TRBD1 agrees at 10 bases. The V and J ends lost 6 bases and 3 bases, in that order; junction bases with no gene match: 2. From germline, CDR1 is MNHEY and CDR2 SVGAGI. This CDR3 region has 13 residues. This CDR3 is CASRRTGGYEQYF. The CDR3 region has the DNA TGTGCCAGCAGACGGACAGGGGGCTACGAGCAGTACTTC.

The chain employs TRBV5-1 and TRBJ2-2; D is possibly TRBD1 (6 bases). CDR1 SGHRS and CDR2 YFSETQ come from the germline V gene. Trimming left V 0 bases short and J 5 bases short, with 11 bases between. The CDR3 consists of 15 residues. The CDR3 DNA reads as TGCGCCAGCAGCTTGGTACAGGGACGGACCGGGGAGCTGTTTTTT. It is translated as CASSLVQGRTGELFF.

The rearrangement joins TRBV28 to TRBJ2-1, with TRBD1 identical over 8 bases. In germline, CDR1 is MDHEN, CDR2 SYDVKM. The CDR3 has 15 amino acids. V was clipped by 7 bases and J by 3 bases; unmatched bases: 8. The CDR3 sequence is CASTNGDRSYNEQFF. The CDR3 DNA sequence: TGTGCCAGCACCAATGGGGACAGGAGCTACAATGAGCAGTTCTTC.

The chain joins TRBV28 to TRBJ1-2; D remains unclear. The CDR3 totals 12 residues. V was shortened by 4 bases and J by 5 bases, with 8 bases between the two germline ends. Germline V gene data show CDR1 as MDHEN and CDR2 as SYDVKM. Here the CDR3 DNA reads TGTGCCAGCAGTTCCCGGGATTATGGCTACACCTTC. Translated: CASSSRDYGYTF.

The gene calls are TRBV27 and TRBJ2-1; tentative D call: TRBD2 (5 bases). The CDR3 has 16 amino acids. Trimming removed 3 bases at V and 1 base at J, with 13 bases between. CDR1 is MNHEY, CDR2 SMNVEV, per germline (reference sequence). The CDR3 reads CASSFLARDSYNEQFF. The CDR3 DNA follows: TGTGCCAGCAGTTTTCTAGCTCGCGATTCCTACAATGAGCAGTTCTTC.

J is TRBJ2-4 and V is TRBV2; the match to TRBD2 covers 7 bases. V gave up 2 bases and J gave up 8 bases; unmatched junction bases: 18. This CDR3 region has 18 residues. Germline CDR1 reads SNHLY; CDR2 reads FYNNEI. The CDR3 coding sequence is TGTGCCAGCAGTGAATATGGAAGCGGGAAGCCCCACGGGGACATTCAGTACTTC. This encodes CASSEYGSGKPHGDIQYF.

The V and J genes are TRBV5-1 and TRBJ2-3, with 9 bases fitting TRBD2. Germline V gene data show CDR1 as SGHRS and CDR2 as YFSETQ. The CDR3 runs to 16 residues. With V trimmed by 0 bases and J by 3 bases, 5 bases remained unmatched. The CDR3 is CASSLDSGSVTDTQYF. The CDR3 nucleotides are TGCGCCAGCAGCTTGGATAGCGGGAGCGTGACAGATACGCAGTATTTT.

The CDR3 loop reads CASRFSGGNEQYF. Here the CDR3 DNA reads TGTGCCAGCAGGTTCTCGGGGGGCAACGAGCAGTACTTC. The chain combines TRBV7-3 with TRBJ2-7; possibly TRBD2 for D (7 bases). V was trimmed by 6 bases and J by 5 bases, leaving 14 bases between them. This CDR3 comprises 13 residues. Germline CDR1 reads SGHTA; CDR2 reads FQGTGA.

The rearrangement links TRBV5-6 to TRBJ1-2; TRBD1 matches at 8 bases. With V trimmed by 0 bases and J by 3 bases, 4 bases remained unmatched. The CDR3 consists of 15 residues. Germline CDR1 is SGHDT and CDR2 is YYEEEE. In DNA, the CDR3 is TGTGCCAGCAGCTTGGTGGGACAGGCGTACTATGGCTACACCTTC. It specifies CASSLVGQAYYGYTF. Based on the CDR3 plus reference TRBV5-6 and TRBJ1-2, the full variable domain is DAGVTQSPTHLIKTRGQQVTLRCSPKSGHDTVSWYQQALGQGPQFIFQYYEEEERQRGNFPDRFSGHQFPNYSSELNVNALLLGDSALYLCASSLVGQAYYGYTFGSGTRLTVV.

This clone has only a few counts. The rearrangement links TRBV4-3 to TRBJ1-1; 11 nucleotides line up with TRBD1. Germline trimming cut 4 bases from V and 5 bases from J; bases unmatched to any gene: 0. CDR3 length: 13 amino acids. Germline-derived CDR1 and CDR2 are LGHNA and YSLEER. CDR3 DNA: TGCGCCAGCAGCCGGGACAGGGGGACTGAAGCTTTCTTT. Its protein is CASSRDRGTEAFF.

This chain connects TRBV7-9 to TRBJ1-4, with D maybe TRBD1 (5 bases). CDR3 size: 16 residues. V was cut by 4 bases and J by 2 bases, with 14 bases left in between. Germline V gene sequence: CDR1 SEHNR, CDR2 FQNEAQ (reference sequence). Here the CDR3 DNA reads TGTGCCAGCAGCTCCGAATTGCGGGGGACTAATGAAAAACTGTTTTTT. It encodes CASSSELRGTNEKLFF.

The J gene is TRBJ2-4, the V gene TRBV6-6, with D possibly being TRBD2 (6 bases). The germline gives CDR1 MNHNY, CDR2 SVGAGI (reference sequence). Trimming shortened V by 7 bases and J by 8 bases, and 15 bases separated the two germline ends. The CDR3 contains 13 residues. This chain's CDR3 is CASNHQEGHIQYF. The CDR3 DNA sequence: TGTGCCAGCAACCACCAGGAGGGGCACATTCAGTACTTC.

The V and J genes are TRBV13 and TRBJ2-1; possibly TRBD1 for D (6 bases). CDR3 length: 15 amino acids. Germline values: CDR1 PRHDT, CDR2 FYEKMQ (reference sequence). Between the trimmed V and J ends, which lost 7 bases and 7 bases, there was a span of 20 bases. CDR3 bases: TGTGCCAGCACCCTCCAGGGGTTTTTAGGAAATGAGCAGTTCTTC. This translates into CASTLQGFLGNEQFF.

In regard to this clone: At one of its ends the junction is not consistent with the germline gene, which may arise from a read error. The chain is built from TRBV6-5 and TRBJ2-7; the D gene is possibly TRBD1 (5 bases). This CDR3 comprises 14 residues. The V gene's germline CDR1 is MNHEY and CDR2 SVGAGI. For the CDR3, the DNA is TGTGCCAGCAATTACCGACAGAGCTCCTACGAGCAGTACTTC. It yields the protein CASNYRQSSYEQYF.

Written as DNA, the CDR3 is TGTGCCAGCAGCTTAGGGCCGCAGGGGGTCGAGGAGCAGTACTTC. Translation: CASSLGPQGVEEQYF. The V call is TRBV7-6, the J call TRBJ2-7; the match to TRBD1 covers 7 bases. V lost 1 base to trimming and J lost 7 bases; unmatched junction nucleotides: 10. The germline V gene has CDR1 SGHVS and CDR2 FNYEAQ. The CDR3 loop spans 15 amino acids.

This chain joins TRBV5-4 and TRBJ1-2; unclear D gene. Germline CDR1 and CDR2: SGHNT and YYREEE (reference sequence). The CDR3 runs 15 residues. V was pared by 4 bases and J by 8 bases, with 21 bases between. CDR3 sequence: CASSQTARISGGYTF. As DNA, the CDR3 is TGTGCCAGCAGCCAGACCGCCAGGATTTCGGGGGGCTACACCTTC.

In this sample, this clone turned up once. The gene calls are TRBV5-8 and TRBJ2-5; D possibly corresponds to TRBD2 (6 bases). Deletions cut 4 bases from V and 7 bases from J, with 17 bases between. The length of the CDR3 is 14 residues. Germline V gene data show CDR1 as SGHTS and CDR2 as YDEGEE. The CDR3 reads CASSLGTVGGTQYF. CDR3 coding DNA: TGTGCCAGCAGCCTAGGGACCGTCGGGGGGACCCAGTACTTC.

The chain joins TRBV5-4 to TRBJ2-7; TRBD2 matches 10 bases. The CDR3 runs 13 residues. Germline values: CDR1 SGHNT, CDR2 YYREEE (reference sequence). Germline trimming cut 4 bases from V and 5 bases from J; bases unmatched to any gene: 3. The CDR3 DNA sequence: TGTGCCAGCAGCCCCGGACTAGCGGACGAGCAGTACTTC. Its translation is CASSPGLADEQYF. The variable domain in full, completed from reference TRBV5-4 and TRBJ2-7, reads ETGVTQSPTHLIKTRGQQVTLRCSSQSGHNTVSWYQQALGQGPQFIFQYYREEENGRGNFPPRFSGLQFPNYSSELNVNALELDDSALYLCASSPGLADEQYFGPGTRLTVT.

J is TRBJ1-2 and V is TRBV5-4; the D is unclear. Trimming took off 0 bases at V and 8 bases at J, with 14 bases between the two ends. This CDR3 region has 14 residues. CDR1 and CDR2 (germline): SGHNT, YYREEE (reference sequence). DNA of the CDR3: TGTGCCAGCAGCTTGGCCTATGGAGAGGGCGGCTACACCTTC. It specifies CASSLAYGEGGYTF.

This clone is a singleton in its sample. The chain combines TRBV15 with TRBJ1-2; D gene ambiguous. The V gene lost 0 bases and the J gene lost 0 bases, with 5 bases spanning the gap. CDR1 is LNHNV and CDR2 is YYDKDF in the germline V gene (reference sequence). This CDR3 comprises 14 residues. CDR3 in amino acids: CATSRDSSNYGYTF. The CDR3 DNA is TGTGCCACCAGCAGAGATTCCTCTAACTATGGCTACACCTTC.

The rearrangement joins TRBV19 to TRBJ2-1; D gene unclear. The V gene's germline CDR1 is LNHDA and CDR2 SQIVND (reference sequence). V shed 3 bases and J shed 6 bases, with 9 bases lying between them. This CDR3 comprises 13 residues. CDR3 bases: TGTGCCAGTAGTATCCTCCAGTTCAATGAGCAGTTCTTC. Translation gives CASSILQFNEQFF.

The table lists this clone with many counts. V usage is TRBV6-5 and J usage is TRBJ1-2; 10 bases map to TRBD1. The CDR3 is made up of 14 amino acids. Trimming took 8 bases from V and 1 from J; bases not matched to a gene: 4. Per the germline V gene, CDR1 is MNHEY and CDR2 is SVGAGI. CDR3 sequence (DNA): TGTGCCAGCGGGCGGACAGGGGGTAACTATGGCTACACCTTC. This translates into CASGRTGGNYGYTF.

This rearrangement joins TRBV25-1 to TRBJ2-7, with a possible D match to TRBD2 (6 bases). Trimming removed 0 bases at V and 5 bases at J, with 14 bases between. Germline CDR1 is MGHDK and CDR2 is SYGVNS. This CDR3 has 15 amino acids. DNA of the CDR3: TGTGCCAGCAGTGAATATTCCGGGAGTAGCAACGAGCAGTACTTC. This gives the protein CASSEYSGSSNEQYF.